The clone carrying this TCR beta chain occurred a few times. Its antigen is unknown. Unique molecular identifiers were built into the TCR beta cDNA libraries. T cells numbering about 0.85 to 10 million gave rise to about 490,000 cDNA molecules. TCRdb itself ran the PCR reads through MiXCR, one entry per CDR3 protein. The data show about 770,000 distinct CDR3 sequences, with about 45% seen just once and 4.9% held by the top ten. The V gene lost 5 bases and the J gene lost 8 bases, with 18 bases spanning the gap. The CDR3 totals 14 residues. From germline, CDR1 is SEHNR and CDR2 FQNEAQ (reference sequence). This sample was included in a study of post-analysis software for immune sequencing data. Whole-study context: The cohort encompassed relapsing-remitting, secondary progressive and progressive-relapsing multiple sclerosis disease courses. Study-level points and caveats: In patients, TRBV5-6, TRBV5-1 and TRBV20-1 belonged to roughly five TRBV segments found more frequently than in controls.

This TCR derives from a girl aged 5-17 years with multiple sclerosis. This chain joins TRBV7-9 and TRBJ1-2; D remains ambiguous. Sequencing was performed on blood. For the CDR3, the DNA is TGTGCCAGCAGCCCGAGAGAAGGGCCGTTGGGCTACACCTTC. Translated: CASSPREGPLGYTF.